The 14 T cell receptor beta chains presented below share a single source sample, sequenced in a study of metastatic and nonmetastatic thyroid tumors. Thyroid surgery was performed in patients who had received no treatment beforehand. TCRdb ran MiXCR on the PCR reads. Found here are tens of thousands of clones, 15% to 17% of them singletons; the top ten hold 38%. Material for sequencing was blood. The receptors stem from a female donor with papillary thyroid cancer or a benign thyroid nodule (not recorded which). Some clones in this sample may be carry-over from other donors' samples.

Comment on this clone: No conserved phenylalanine or tryptophan is present at the end of the CDR3, so a read error is the likely explanation. The DNA is left out, because the CDR3 cannot be placed on it with certainty; the CDR3 is given as TCRdb lists it. This chain links TRBV4-3 with TRBJ2-5; whether TRBD1, the table's D call, matches the DNA was not checked. The CDR3 totals 9 residues, both ends included. Per the germline V gene, CDR1 is LGHNA and CDR2 is YSLEER. CDR3 loop: CADTRAQGL.

Sample share makes this clone medium-sized. The rearrangement links TRBV11-3 to TRBJ2-7; D gene ambiguous. Germline CDR1 is SGHNT and CDR2 is YENEEA. The CDR3 is 14 amino acids. With 2 bases removed from V and 6 bases from J, the gap between germline ends came to 14 bases. The CDR3 loop is CASSLPIFQGEQYF. The CDR3 nucleotides read TGTGCCAGCAGCTTACCGATTTTCCAAGGCGAGCAGTACTTC.

Only one count was recorded for this clone. The rearrangement uses TRBV5-1 and TRBJ2-3; 7 bases align to TRBD2. V dropped 3 bases and J dropped 3; count of bases not matched to a gene: 10. This CDR3 spans 16 amino acids. Germline V gene data show CDR1 as SGHRS and CDR2 as YFSETQ. The CDR3 nucleotides are TGCGCCAGCAGCTCCCGGGGGGAGCGAGGGACAGATACGCAGTATTTT. Its translation: CASSSRGERGTDTQYF. The whole variable domain, filled in from reference TRBV5-1 and TRBJ2-3, reads KAGVTQTPRYLIKTRGQQVTLSCSPISGHRSVSWYQQTPGQGLQFLFEYFSETQRNKGNFPGRFSGRQFSNSRSEMNVSTLELGDSALYLCASSSRGERGTDTQYFGPGTRLTVL.

This clone showed up many times. CDR3 region: CATGTGGNQPQHF. The DNA of the CDR3 is TGTGCCACCGGAACAGGGGGCAATCAGCCCCAGCATTTT. The rearrangement uses TRBV24-1 and TRBJ1-5; TRBD1 aligns across 7 bases. Trimming removed 9 bases from V and 2 bases from J; junction bases left unmatched: 3. The CDR3 sequence is 13 residues long. The germline CDR1 and CDR2 sequences are KGHDR and SFDVKD.

This clone was recorded a few times. This sequence joins TRBV28 and TRBJ1-5; D may be TRBD1 (6 bases). From germline, CDR1 is MDHEN and CDR2 SYDVKM. The length of the CDR3 is 18 residues. V shed 3 bases and J shed 4 bases, with 22 bases lying between them. CDR3 bases: TGTGCCAGCAGTTTTACCCAGACCTGGGACACACCTAATCAGCCCCAGCATTTT. This sequence encodes CASSFTQTWDTPNQPQHF.

This clone was counted at least ten times. The chain employs TRBV7-9 and TRBJ2-5, with D unresolved. The CDR3 consists of 13 residues. Trimming removed 5 bases from V and 5 bases from J, with 12 bases in between. CDR1 is SEHNR and CDR2 is FQNEAQ in the germline V gene (reference sequence). Here the CDR3 reads CASSGRERETQYF. The CDR3, as DNA: TGTGCCAGCAGCGGTAGGGAAAGGGAGACCCAGTACTTC.

This clone came up many times. The chain recombines TRBV3-1 with TRBJ2-1; a possible D gene is TRBD2 (5 bases). V gave up 1 base and J gave up 8 bases, with 21 bases separating them. CDR1 is LGHDT and CDR2 is YNNKEL in the germline V gene (reference sequence). CDR3 size: 17 residues. As DNA, the CDR3 is TGTGCCAGCAGCCAAGGATTTGGTGGGAGACCGTTCGATGAGCAGTTCTTC. The encoded protein is CASSQGFGGRPFDEQFF.

This clone was observed at least ten times. J is TRBJ1-6 and V is TRBV4-1; 7 bases match TRBD1. Trimming at V came to 0 bases and at J to 9 bases, leaving 2 bases not matched to a gene. CDR1 and CDR2 from the germline V gene are MGHRA and YSYEKL. This CDR3 contains 14 residues. The CDR3 nucleotides are TGCGCCAGCAGCCAAGACAGGGGGGTTTCACCCCTCCACTTT. Protein sequence: CASSQDRGVSPLHF.

This clone was counted ten times or more. J is TRBJ1-1 and V is TRBV7-9; the D is unclear. V lost 5 bases to trimming and J lost 3 bases, with 10 bases between them. The CDR3 contains 13 residues. CDR1 is SEHNR and CDR2 is FQNEAQ in the germline V gene (reference sequence). The CDR3 protein is CASSRIGYTEAFF. The DNA of the CDR3 is TGTGCCAGCAGCCGGATAGGGTACACTGAAGCTTTCTTT.

This clone was detected many times. The genes are TRBV5-1 and TRBJ2-5, with a weak D call TRBD1 (6 bases). The V gene's germline CDR1 is SGHRS and CDR2 YFSETQ. Trimming removed 4 bases at V and 4 bases at J, with 14 bases between. This CDR3 region has 14 residues. This CDR3 is CASSGTGFLETQYF. The CDR3 nucleotides read TGCGCCAGCAGCGGAACAGGGTTTTTAGAGACCCAGTACTTC.

This clone came up many times. The rearrangement uses TRBV7-8 and TRBJ2-7; TRBD1 or TRBD2 may be the D gene (5 bases each). The V gene's germline CDR1 is SGHVS and CDR2 FQNEAQ. This CDR3 is built from 15 residues. V was pared by 2 bases and J by 5 bases, with 16 bases between. CDR3 nucleotides: TGTGCCAGCAGCTTAAGTGGGGGTGGTCCGAACGAGCAGTACTTC. Encoded protein: CASSLSGGGPNEQYF.

This clone was detected a few times. The chain recombines TRBV27 with TRBJ2-7, with D unresolved. The CDR3 totals 16 residues. V lost 5 bases to trimming and J lost 0 bases, with 17 bases between them. Germline values: CDR1 MNHEY, CDR2 SMNVEV (reference sequence). The CDR3: CASSPGTVSSSYEQYF. The DNA for the CDR3 is TGTGCCAGCAGTCCCGGCACAGTTTCAAGCTCCTACGAGCAGTACTTC.

This clone occurred many times. The chain links TRBV29-1 to TRBJ2-5; possible D gene TRBD2, 7 bases. CDR1 and CDR2 from the germline V gene are SQVTM and ANQGSEA. The CDR3 has 14 amino acids. The V end lost 7 bases, the J end lost 5 bases, and 20 bases lay between the germline ends. The CDR3, as DNA: TGCAGCGCGGGGGGTCGGGACACCTTCGAGACCCAGTACTTC. This sequence encodes CSAGGRDTFETQYF.

The chain uses TRBV5-8 and TRBJ2-7; TRBD1 matches at 9 bases. The CDR3 has 14 residues. Trimming removed 3 bases from V and 3 bases from J; junction bases left unmatched: 4. Germline V gives CDR1 SGHTS, CDR2 YDEGEE. The DNA of the CDR3 is TGTGCCAGCAGCTCCGGGACAGGGAGCTACGAGCAGTACTTC. Translating it yields CASSSGTGSYEQYF.